The sequence of this TCR beta chain was determined in a study of T cell responses to AZD1222 COVID-19 vaccine. The CDR3 is 11 residues long. V was shortened by 5 bases and J by 4 bases, with 8 bases between the two germline ends. Germline V lookup: CDR1 SQVTM, CDR2 ANQGSEA. TCRdb keeps only in-frame clones here, not all; method: immunoSEQ multiplex PCR. Among over 150,000 clones listed, 85% to 90% were seen once. The sample was peripheral blood, taken 28 days after the second AZD1222 dose. This sequence was found in an adult who received the AZD1222 COVID-19 vaccine. The V and J genes are TRBV29-1 and TRBJ1-2, with D unclear. For the CDR3, the DNA is TGCAGCGTTTTTTCGGTCTATGGCTACACCTTC. The encoded protein is CSVFSVYGYTF.